Listed here are 9 T cell receptor beta chains from one sample, sequenced in a study of blood T cell repertoires in COVID-19. Measured with immunoSEQ multiplex PCR; TCRdb has only the in-frame clones, and not every one. The table has around 250,000 clones, 90% seen once. Sequencing used peripheral blood. Receptors originate from a woman aged 60 to 75 with COVID-19, enrolled during active disease.

This sequence joins TRBV9 and TRBJ1-4; no reliable D call. Deletions cut 0 bases from V and 4 bases from J, with 7 bases between. The CDR3 runs to 14 residues. The germline CDR1 and CDR2 sequences are SGDLS and YYNGEE. CDR3 nucleotides: TGTGCCAGCAGCGTAGGGTGGCTTAATGAAAAACTGTTTTTT. This encodes CASSVGWLNEKLFF.

V usage is TRBV7-3 and J usage is TRBJ1-1, with 7 bases matching TRBD1. This CDR3 is built from 18 residues. V was clipped by 0 bases and J by 4 bases; unmatched bases: 14. From germline, CDR1 is SGHTA and CDR2 FQGTGA. As DNA, the CDR3 is TGTGCCAGCAGCTTAACAGGGGGCTTAACAGGAGGACCCACTGAAGCTTTCTTT. Its protein is CASSLTGGLTGGPTEAFF.

The rearrangement joins TRBV19 to TRBJ2-3, with TRBD1 as a possible D gene (6 bases). The germline V gene has CDR1 LNHDA and CDR2 SQIVND (reference sequence). The CDR3 spans 14 residues. Trimming took 7 bases from V and 1 from J, leaving 12 bases between them. The CDR3 bases are TGTGCCAGTAAGGTGGCAGGGGGCACAGATACGCAGTATTTT. Its protein is CASKVAGGTDTQYF.

The rearrangement links TRBV5-1 to TRBJ1-3; no firm D call. CDR3 length: 17 amino acids. Germline V gene lookup returns CDR1 SGHRS and CDR2 YFSETQ. Trimming removed 0 bases from V and 4 bases from J, with 17 bases in between. This CDR3 reads CASSLDFGVTVGNTIYF. In DNA form, the CDR3 reads TGCGCCAGCAGCTTGGACTTCGGGGTGACGGTAGGAAACACCATATATTTT.

The gene calls are TRBV6-6 and TRBJ1-4; possibly TRBD1 for D (5 bases). Germline CDR1 reads MNHNY; CDR2 reads SVGAGI (reference sequence). V dropped 6 bases and J dropped 4 bases, with 12 bases sitting between them. The CDR3 is made up of 14 amino acids. CDR3 sequence (DNA): TGTGCCAGCAGCCGGGGGGGAGGTAATGAAAAACTGTTTTTT. Its protein product is CASSRGGGNEKLFF.

Note on this clone: This CDR3 is also generated by other DNA sequences in the sample. CDR3 bases: TGTGCCAGCAGCTCAGGGCCGAGCTCTGGAAACACCATATATTTT. It is translated as CASSSGPSSGNTIYF. V usage is TRBV7-2 and J usage is TRBJ1-3; tentatively, D is TRBD1 (5 bases). Germline assignment: CDR1 SGHTA and CDR2 FQGNSA. Trimming took off 4 bases at V and 0 bases at J, with 10 bases between the two ends. The CDR3 loop spans 15 amino acids.

The chain uses TRBV18 and TRBJ1-6, with D possibly TRBD1 on 5 matching bases. The CDR3 length is 15 residues. Germline-derived CDR1 and CDR2 are KGHSH and LQKENI. V was clipped by 4 bases and J by 6 bases, with 13 bases between them. CDR3 sequence (DNA): TGTGCCAGCTCACTAACGCGGCAGGGTAATTCACCCCTCCACTTT. Residues: CASSLTRQGNSPLHF.

The gene calls are TRBV5-4 and TRBJ1-2; D gene ambiguous. Between the trimmed V and J ends, which lost 0 bases and 1 base, there was a span of 7 bases. Germline V gene data show CDR1 as SGHNT and CDR2 as YYREEE (reference sequence). CDR3 length equals 14 residues. The CDR3 loop reads CASSLDSLNYGYTF. CDR3 coding DNA: TGTGCCAGCAGCTTGGACAGCCTTAACTATGGCTACACCTTC.

The rearrangement links TRBV6-6 to TRBJ1-5; 11 bases are a match to TRBD1. CDR1 is MNHNY, CDR2 SVGAGI, per germline (reference sequence). The J segment lost 7 bases and the V segment lost 2 bases, leaving 7 bases of the junction unmatched. This CDR3 is 16 amino acids long. Here the CDR3 DNA reads TGTGCCAGCAGTTACGGACGGGACAGGGGGGGCCAGCCCCAGCATTTT. Translating gives CASSYGRDRGGQPQHF.